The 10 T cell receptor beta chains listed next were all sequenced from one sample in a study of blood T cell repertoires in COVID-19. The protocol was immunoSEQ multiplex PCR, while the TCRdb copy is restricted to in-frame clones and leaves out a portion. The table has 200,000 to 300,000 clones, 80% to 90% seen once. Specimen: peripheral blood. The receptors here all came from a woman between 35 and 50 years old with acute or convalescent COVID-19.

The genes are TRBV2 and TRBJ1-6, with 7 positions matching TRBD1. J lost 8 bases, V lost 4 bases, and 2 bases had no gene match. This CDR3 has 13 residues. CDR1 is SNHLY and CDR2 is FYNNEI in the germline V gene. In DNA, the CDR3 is TGTGCCAGCAGTGTCCAGGGGGATTCACCCCTCCACTTT. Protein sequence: CASSVQGDSPLHF.

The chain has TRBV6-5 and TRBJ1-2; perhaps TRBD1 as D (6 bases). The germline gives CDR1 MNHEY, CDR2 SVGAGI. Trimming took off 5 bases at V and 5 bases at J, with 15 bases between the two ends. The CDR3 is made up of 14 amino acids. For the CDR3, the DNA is TGTGCCAGCAGTAGCAGGGGAACAAAATATGGCTACACCTTC. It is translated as CASSSRGTKYGYTF.

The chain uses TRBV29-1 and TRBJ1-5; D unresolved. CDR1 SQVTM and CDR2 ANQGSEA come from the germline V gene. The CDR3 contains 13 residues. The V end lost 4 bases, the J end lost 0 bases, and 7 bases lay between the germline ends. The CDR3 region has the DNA TGCAGCGTTGCCGACAATAGCAATCAGCCCCAGCATTTT. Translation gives CSVADNSNQPQHF.

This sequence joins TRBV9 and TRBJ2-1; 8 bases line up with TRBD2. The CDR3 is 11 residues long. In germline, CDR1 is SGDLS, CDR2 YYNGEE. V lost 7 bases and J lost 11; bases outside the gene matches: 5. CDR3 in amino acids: CASSSGGQQFF. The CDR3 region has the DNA TGTGCCAGCTCGTCGGGGGGGCAGCAGTTCTTC.

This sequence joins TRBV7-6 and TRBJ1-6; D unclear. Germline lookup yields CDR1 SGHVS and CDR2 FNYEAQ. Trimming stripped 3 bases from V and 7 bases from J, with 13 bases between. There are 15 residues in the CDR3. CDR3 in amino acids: CASSFEPTKNSPLHF. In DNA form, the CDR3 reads TGTGCCAGCAGCTTTGAACCTACCAAGAATTCACCCCTCCACTTT.

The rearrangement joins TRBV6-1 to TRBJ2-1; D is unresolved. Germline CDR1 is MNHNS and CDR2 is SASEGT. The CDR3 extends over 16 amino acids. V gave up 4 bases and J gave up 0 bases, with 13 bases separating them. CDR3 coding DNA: TGTGCCAGCAGTGCGATGGAGTGGCTCTCCTACAATGAGCAGTTCTTC. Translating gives CASSAMEWLSYNEQFF.

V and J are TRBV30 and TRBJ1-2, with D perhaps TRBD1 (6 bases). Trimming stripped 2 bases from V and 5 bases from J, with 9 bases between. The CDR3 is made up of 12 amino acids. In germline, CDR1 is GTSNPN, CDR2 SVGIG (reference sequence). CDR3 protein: CAWSLQGYGYTF. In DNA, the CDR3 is TGTGCCTGGAGTCTTCAGGGGTATGGCTACACCTTC.

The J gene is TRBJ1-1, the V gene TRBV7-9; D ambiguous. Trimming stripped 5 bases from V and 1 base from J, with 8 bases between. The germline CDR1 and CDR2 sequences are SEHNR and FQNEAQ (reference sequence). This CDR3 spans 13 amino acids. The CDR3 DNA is TGTGCCAGCAGCCTGCGGGGGAACACTGAAGCTTTCTTT. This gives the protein CASSLRGNTEAFF.

The CDR3 nucleotides are TGTGCCAGCAGCTTAGGAGGGACAGGGGGGACCCAGTACTTC. Protein sequence: CASSLGGTGGTQYF. V is TRBV11-2 and J is TRBJ2-5, with 11 bases fitting TRBD1. V shed 1 base and J 7 bases; nucleotides not matched to a gene: 2. This CDR3 comprises 14 residues. CDR1 is SGHAT and CDR2 is FQNNGV in the germline V gene.

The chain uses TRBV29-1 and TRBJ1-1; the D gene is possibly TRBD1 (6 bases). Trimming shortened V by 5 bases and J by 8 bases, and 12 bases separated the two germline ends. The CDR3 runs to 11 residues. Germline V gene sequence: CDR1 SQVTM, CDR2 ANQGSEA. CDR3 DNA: TGCAGCGTTTCTTCCGGACAGGAAGCTTTCTTT. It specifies CSVSSGQEAFF.